The 5 T cell receptor beta chains listed next were all sequenced from one sample in a study of radiation and T cells in renal cell carcinoma. Assay: immunoSEQ multiplex PCR; the TCRdb copy retains only in-frame clones and omits some. The sample holds roughly 120,000 clones; 70% to 90% are singletons and the top ten take under 2.5%. Described time point: blood 2 weeks post-SBRT. The treatment here: 15 Gy SBRT to primary tumor, nephrectomy 4 weeks later. The source was blood, collected from a patient whose treatment included radiotherapy and nephrectomy. The receptors here all came from a woman aged 55-70 years with renal cell carcinoma.

The V call is TRBV6-5, the J call TRBJ2-3; no clear D gene. CDR1 is MNHEY and CDR2 is SVGAGI in the germline V gene. V lost 0 bases and J 4 bases, leaving 14 bases between the germline ends. The CDR3 contains 16 residues. The CDR3 DNA reads TGTGCCAGCAGTTACTCGGTAGCCTCAACTTCAGATACGCAGTATTTT. It is translated as CASSYSVASTSDTQYF.

This rearrangement joins TRBV6-5 to TRBJ2-7; TRBD1 aligns across 7 bases. This CDR3 contains 14 residues. V lost 0 bases to trimming and J lost 3 bases; unmatched junction nucleotides: 2. CDR1 and CDR2 from the germline V gene are MNHEY and SVGAGI. CDR3 DNA sequence: TGTGCCAGCAGTTACTCGACAGGGAACTACGAGCAGTACTTC. Translation: CASSYSTGNYEQYF.

CDR3 sequence: CASSPLLSASGETQYF. The CDR3 DNA sequence: TGCGCCAGCAGCCCCCTCTTATCGGCTAGCGGGGAGACCCAGTACTTC. The chain uses TRBV5-1 and TRBJ2-5, with 8 bases matching TRBD2. Germline V lookup: CDR1 SGHRS, CDR2 YFSETQ. The CDR3 extends over 16 amino acids. V was pared by 4 bases and J by 5 bases, with 13 bases of the junction left unmatched.

The genes are TRBV7-9 and TRBJ1-2; D gene unclear. The length of the CDR3 is 13 residues. V was cut by 1 base and J by 8 bases, with 11 bases left in between. CDR1 is SEHNR, CDR2 FQNEAQ, per germline (reference sequence). Here the CDR3 reads CASSLVQAQGYTF. CDR3 nucleotides: TGTGCCAGCAGCTTAGTACAAGCTCAGGGCTACACCTTC.

The genes are TRBV5-1 and TRBJ2-7; 9 bases map to TRBD1. Germline CDR1 reads SGHRS; CDR2 reads YFSETQ. The CDR3 loop spans 14 amino acids. Trimming at V came to 4 bases and at J to 3 bases, leaving 5 bases not matched to a gene. CDR3 amino acids: CASSPGQGFYEQYF. As DNA, the CDR3 is TGCGCCAGCAGCCCCGGACAGGGGTTCTACGAGCAGTACTTC.